These T cell receptor beta chains were read from a single sample in a study of blood T cell repertoires in COVID-19. The data were produced by immunoSEQ multiplex PCR, yet TCRdb's version contains in-frame clones alone and is incomplete. The sample includes 55,000 to 80,000 clones, approximately 89% of them seen just once. Sequenced material: peripheral blood. These receptor sequences come from an elderly man with acute or convalescent COVID-19. Both conserved end residues are part of each CDR3. A D gene is named only where the DNA matches it firmly. The size entry is marked missing in some rows and otherwise reads once, few, many or a size class.

d_call: TRBD2; v_call: TRBV10-3; cdr3_length: 16; clone_size: NA; j_call: TRBJ2-4; cdr3_aa: CAISGRREGLGDIQYF; cdr3_nt: TGTGCCATCAGTGGTCGGCGGGAGGGCCTGGGGGACATTCAGTACTTC
d_call: TRBD1; v_call: TRBV2; cdr3_length: 14; clone_size: NA; j_call: TRBJ2-7; cdr3_aa: CASAPQGARYEQYF; cdr3_nt: TGTGCCAGCGCCCCACAGGGGGCGCGGTACGAGCAGTACTTC
d_call: NA; v_call: TRBV10-1; cdr3_length: 14; clone_size: NA; j_call: TRBJ1-1; cdr3_aa: CASSESNRVTEAFF; cdr3_nt: TGCGCCAGCAGTGAGTCGAATAGAGTAACTGAAGCTTTCTTT
d_call: TRBD1; v_call: TRBV19; cdr3_length: 14; clone_size: NA; j_call: TRBJ1-2; cdr3_aa: CASSSQDRGTGYTF; cdr3_nt: TGTGCCAGTAGTTCCCAAGACAGGGGCACGGGCTACACCTTC
d_call: NA; v_call: TRBV5-1; cdr3_length: 15; clone_size: NA; j_call: TRBJ2-1; cdr3_aa: CASSLEGRPYNEQFF; cdr3_nt: TGCGCCAGCAGCTTAGAGGGGAGGCCCTACAATGAGCAGTTCTTC
d_call: NA; v_call: TRBV11-3; cdr3_length: 14; clone_size: NA; j_call: TRBJ2-7; cdr3_aa: CARDDLRSSYEQYF; cdr3_nt: TGTGCCAGAGACGACCTTAGGAGCTCCTACGAGCAGTACTTC
d_call: NA; v_call: TRBV27; cdr3_length: 14; clone_size: NA; j_call: TRBJ1-6; cdr3_aa: CASSLTAINSPLHF; cdr3_nt: TGTGCCAGCAGTTTGACAGCCATTAATTCACCCCTCCACTTT
d_call: NA; v_call: TRBV3-1/TRBV3-2; cdr3_length: 15; clone_size: once; j_call: TRBJ1-4; cdr3_aa: CASSQVAGQNEKLFF; cdr3_nt: TGTGCCAGCAGCCAAGTCGCTGGACAGAATGAAAAACTGTTTTTT
d_call: TRBD2; v_call: TRBV18; cdr3_length: 13; clone_size: NA; j_call: TRBJ2-5; cdr3_aa: CAIREDYQETQYF; cdr3_nt: TGTGCCATCCGGGAGGACTACCAAGAGACCCAGTACTTC
d_call: NA; v_call: TRBV19; cdr3_length: 15; clone_size: NA; j_call: TRBJ2-5; cdr3_aa: CASSIGGGTEETQYF; cdr3_nt: TGTGCCAGTAGTATAGGGGGGGGCACGGAAGAGACCCAGTACTTC
d_call: TRBD1; v_call: TRBV7-9; cdr3_length: 15; clone_size: NA; j_call: TRBJ1-4; cdr3_aa: CASSQGGATNEKLFF; cdr3_nt: TGTGCCAGCAGCCAGGGGGGAGCAACTAATGAAAAACTGTTTTTT
d_call: TRBD1; v_call: TRBV5-1; cdr3_length: 16; clone_size: NA; j_call: TRBJ2-7; cdr3_aa: CASSDPTGTGRNKQYF; cdr3_nt: TGCGCCAGCAGCGACCCAACCGGGACAGGGAGGAACAAGCAGTACTTC